This TCR beta chain is drawn from a study of T-cell memory formation after mild COVID-19. TCRdb re-called the 5' RACE reads with MiXCR, one entry per CDR3 protein. The table lists hundreds of thousands of distinct CDR3 sequences, roughly a fifth of them singletons. Germline CDR1 reads GTSNPN; CDR2 reads SVGIG (reference sequence). The CDR3 covers 14 residues. The germline V and J ends were trimmed by 2 bases and 6 bases, with 15 bases remaining between them. This receptor was obtained from an adult woman who had mild COVID-19 (a few samples of this study predate the infection). Cell type and time point are not known. V gene TRBV30 combines with J gene TRBJ2-3; D gene ambiguous. The specimen sequenced was PBMCs or a T cell subset sorted from them (not recorded which). CDR3 in amino acids: CAWSPSLTPDTQYF. The CDR3 coding sequence is TGTGCCTGGAGTCCCTCCCTCACACCCGATACGCAGTATTTT.